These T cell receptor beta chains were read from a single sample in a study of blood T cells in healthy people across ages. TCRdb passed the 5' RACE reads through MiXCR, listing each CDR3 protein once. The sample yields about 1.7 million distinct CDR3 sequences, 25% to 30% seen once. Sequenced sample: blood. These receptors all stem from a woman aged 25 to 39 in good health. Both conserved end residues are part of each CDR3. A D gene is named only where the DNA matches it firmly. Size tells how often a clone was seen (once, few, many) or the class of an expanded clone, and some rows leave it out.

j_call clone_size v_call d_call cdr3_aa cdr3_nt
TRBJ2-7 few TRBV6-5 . CASSYGQGIHEQYF TGTGCCAGCAGTTACGGTCAGGGGATCCACGAGCAGTACTTC
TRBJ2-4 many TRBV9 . CASSVDGLAKNIQYF TGTGCCAGCAGCGTAGATGGGCTAGCCAAAAACATTCAGTACTTC
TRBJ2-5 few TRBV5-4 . CARSFGGEETQYF TGTGCCAGAAGCTTTGGAGGGGAAGAGACCCAGTACTTC
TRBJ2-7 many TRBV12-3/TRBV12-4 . CASSFSGVTYEQYF TGTGCCAGCAGTTTCTCCGGGGTGACCTACGAGCAGTACTTC
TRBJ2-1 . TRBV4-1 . CASSQTTTGYEQFF TGCGCCAGCAGCCAGACGACCACAGGATACGAGCAGTTCTTC
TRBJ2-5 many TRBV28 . CASSASTGQETQYF TGTGCCAGCAGCGCTAGCACAGGGCAAGAGACCCAGTACTTC
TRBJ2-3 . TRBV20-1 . CSATLRASTDTQYF TGCAGTGCTACTTTGAGGGCTAGCACAGATACGCAGTATTTT
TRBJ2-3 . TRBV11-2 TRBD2 CASSGPGLEADTQYF TGTGCCAGCAGCGGACCGGGACTAGAGGCAGATACGCAGTATTTT
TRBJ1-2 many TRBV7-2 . CASSLVPVTNYGYTF TGTGCCAGCAGCTTAGTTCCAGTTACTAACTATGGCTACACCTTC
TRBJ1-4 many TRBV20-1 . CSARPWIFNEKLFF TGCAGTGCTAGACCTTGGATTTTTAATGAAAAACTGTTTTTT
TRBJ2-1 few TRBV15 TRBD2 CATLPGLAGGPDEQFF TGTGCCACCCTCCCGGGACTAGCGGGAGGGCCGGATGAGCAGTTCTTC
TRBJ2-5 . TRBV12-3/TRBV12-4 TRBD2 CASSPSAGGSETQYF TGTGCCAGCAGTCCCTCAGCGGGGGGATCAGAGACCCAGTACTTC
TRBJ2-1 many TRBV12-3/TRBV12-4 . CASTWVSSYNEQFF TGTGCCAGCACTTGGGTTAGCTCCTACAATGAGCAGTTCTTC
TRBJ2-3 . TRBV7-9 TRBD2 CASSRISGGYTDTQYF TGTGCCAGCAGTCGAATTAGCGGGGGGTACACAGATACGCAGTATTTT
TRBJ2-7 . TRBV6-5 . CATSLDRAYEQYF TGTGCCACTTCCCTGGACCGGGCCTACGAGCAGTACTTC
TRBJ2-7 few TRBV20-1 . CSARGVLYEQYF TGCAGTGCCAGGGGAGTTCTCTACGAGCAGTACTTC
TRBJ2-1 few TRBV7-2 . CASSPRVGSSDSYNEQFF TGTGCCAGCAGCCCGCGAGTGGGAAGTTCGGACTCCTACAATGAGCAGTTCTTC
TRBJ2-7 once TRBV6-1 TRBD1 CASSPGQMNYEQYF TGTGCCAGCAGCCCGGGACAGATGAACTACGAGCAGTACTTC
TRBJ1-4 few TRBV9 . CASSIGQNEKLFF TGTGCCAGCAGCATCGGACAGAATGAAAAACTGTTTTTT
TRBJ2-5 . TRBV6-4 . CASAREGGENNEQYF TGTGCCAGTGCAAGGGAAGGGGGAGAGAACAATGAGCAGTACTTC
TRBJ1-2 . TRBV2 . CASTVQQGYGYTF TGTGCCAGCACGGTGCAGCAGGGCTATGGCTACACCTTC
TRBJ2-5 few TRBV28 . CASSPIAVGEKEQYF TGTGCCAGCAGTCCCATAGCGGTGGGGGAGAAAGAGCAGTACTTC
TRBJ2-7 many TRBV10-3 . CAISEAPTGTHSYEQYF TGTGCCATCAGTGAAGCCCCAACAGGGACCCACTCCTACGAGCAGTACTTC
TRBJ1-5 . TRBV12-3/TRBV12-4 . CASRLGDQPQHF TGTGCCAGCAGGCTCGGGGATCAGCCCCAGCATTTT
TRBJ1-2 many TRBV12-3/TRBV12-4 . CASIQNGGNGYTF TGTGCCAGCATTCAGAACGGCGGGAATGGCTACACCTTC
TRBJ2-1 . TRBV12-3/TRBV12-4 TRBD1 CASSQNRGLNEQDF TGTGCCAGCAGTCAAAACAGGGGGCTTAATGAGCAGGACTTC
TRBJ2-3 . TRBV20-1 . CSAREQGPDTQYF TGCAGTGCTAGAGAACAGGGTCCAGATACGCAGTATTTT
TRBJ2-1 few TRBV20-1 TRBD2 CSVFTSGGPYEQFF TGCAGTGTTTTTACTAGCGGGGGGCCCTATGAGCAGTTCTTC
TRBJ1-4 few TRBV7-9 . CASSFPAGGEKLFF TGTGCCAGCAGCTTTCCGGCGGGGGGTGAAAAACTGTTTTTT
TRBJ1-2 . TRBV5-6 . CASSSAEGLGYTF TGTGCCAGCAGCTCAGCGGAGGGGCTTGGCTACACCTTC
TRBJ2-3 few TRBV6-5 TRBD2 CASRYSPGGLLPQYF TGTGCCAGCAGATACTCTCCGGGAGGACTCCTACCGCAGTATTTT
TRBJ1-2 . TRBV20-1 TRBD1 CSANGQGARPYNYGYTF TGCAGTGCGAACGGACAGGGGGCCCGACCATATAACTATGGCTACACCTTC
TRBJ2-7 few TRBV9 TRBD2 CASSVALAGGEQYF TGTGCCAGCAGCGTAGCACTAGCGGGAGGCGAGCAGTACTTC